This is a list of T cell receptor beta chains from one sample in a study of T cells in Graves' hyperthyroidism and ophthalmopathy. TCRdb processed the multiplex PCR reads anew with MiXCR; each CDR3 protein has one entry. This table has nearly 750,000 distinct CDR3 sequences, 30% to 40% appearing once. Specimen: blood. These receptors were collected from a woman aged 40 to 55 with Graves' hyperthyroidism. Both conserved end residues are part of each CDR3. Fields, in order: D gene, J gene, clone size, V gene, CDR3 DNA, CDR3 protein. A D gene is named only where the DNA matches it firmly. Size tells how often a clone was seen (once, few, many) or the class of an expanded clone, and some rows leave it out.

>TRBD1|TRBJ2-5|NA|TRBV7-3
TGTGCCAGCAGCCGGACAGGGGCCCAAGGGGCCCAGTACTTC
CASSRTGAQGAQYF
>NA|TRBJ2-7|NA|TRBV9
TGTGCCAGCAGCCCGAGATCCGGGACGGTTTCCTACGAGCAGTACTTC
CASSPRSGTVSYEQYF
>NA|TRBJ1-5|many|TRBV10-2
TGCGCCAGCACCGAAGGGGGGGCAAATAGCAATCAGCCCCAGCATTTT
CASTEGGANSNQPQHF
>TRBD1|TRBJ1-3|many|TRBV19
TGTGCCAGTAGCAATACCCGGGACAGGGAGTCCGGAAACACCATATATTTT
CASSNTRDRESGNTIYF
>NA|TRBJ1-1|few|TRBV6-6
TGTGCCACTTTCGAATCCTACACTGAAGCTTTCTTT
CATFESYTEAFF
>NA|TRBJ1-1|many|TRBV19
TGTGCCAGTAGTTCACATTCCCCCCGAATCGACAGCGAAGCTTTCTTT
CASSSHSPRIDSEAFF
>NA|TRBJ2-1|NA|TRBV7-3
TGTGCCAGCAGCCAAGGGACGGCGAATGAGCAGTTCTTC
CASSQGTANEQFF
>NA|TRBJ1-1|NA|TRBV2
TGTGCCAGCAGTTACAACACCCTGCGGAACACTGAAGCTTTCTTT
CASSYNTLRNTEAFF
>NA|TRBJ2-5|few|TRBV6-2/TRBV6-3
TGTGCCAGCACTGACCAAGAGACCCAGTACTTC
CASTDQETQYF
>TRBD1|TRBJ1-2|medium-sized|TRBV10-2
TGCGCCAGCAGAGGACAGGAGGCCTATGGCTACACCTTC
CASRGQEAYGYTF
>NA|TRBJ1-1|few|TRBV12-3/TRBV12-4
TGTGCCAGCAGTCTATCCCCGCCCGGGATAATGAACACTGAAGCTTTCTTT
CASSLSPPGIMNTEAFF
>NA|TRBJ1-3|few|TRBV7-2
TGTGCCAGCAGCTTAGGGAGCATTGGAAACACCATATATTTT
CASSLGSIGNTIYF
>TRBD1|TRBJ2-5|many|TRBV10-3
TGTGCCATCAGTGAAACTTACAGGGGGCAAGAGACCCAGTACTTC
CAISETYRGQETQYF
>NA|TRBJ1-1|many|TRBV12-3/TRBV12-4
TGTGCCAGCAGTCCCCAGGGCGGCAGCACTGAAGCTTTCTTT
CASSPQGGSTEAFF
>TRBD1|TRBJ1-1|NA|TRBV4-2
TGTGCCAGCAGGGGACAGCCGAGCACTGAAGCTTTCTTT
CASRGQPSTEAFF
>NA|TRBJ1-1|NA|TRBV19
TGTGCCAGTAGTCCGGCGACCGGCACCGCTGAAGCTTTCTTT
CASSPATGTAEAFF
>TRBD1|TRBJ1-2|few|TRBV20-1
TGCAGTGCTAGTAGGGACAGGGGGCTGAATGGCTACACCTTC
CSASRDRGLNGYTF
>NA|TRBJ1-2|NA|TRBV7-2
TGTGCCAGCAGCTTACGGACCCGGACAGATTATGGCTACACCTTC
CASSLRTRTDYGYTF
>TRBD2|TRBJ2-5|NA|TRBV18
TGTGCCAGCTCACCGAGAAGCTACGGGACTAGCGCGGAGACCCAGTACTTC
CASSPRSYGTSAETQYF
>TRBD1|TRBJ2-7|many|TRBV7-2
TGTGCCAGTATGGACAGGGGGCGTTACGAGCAGTACTTC
CASMDRGRYEQYF
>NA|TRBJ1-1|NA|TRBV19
TGTGCCAGTAGTGAGACGGAGGCTGAAGCTTTCTTT
CASSETEAEAFF
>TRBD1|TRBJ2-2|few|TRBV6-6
TGTGCCAGCAGTGGACAGGGACGGTTTACCGGGGAGCTGTTTTTT
CASSGQGRFTGELFF
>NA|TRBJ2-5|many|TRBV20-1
TGCAGTGCTAGTAAAGGGTTAGGCTTGGAGACCCAGTACTTC
CSASKGLGLETQYF